Reported below is one T cell receptor beta chain. What this receptor recognizes is not known. The sample holds no much larger clone one base away, and base qualities are not on file. From the cysteine through the phenylalanine, the CDR3 covers 15 amino acids. This entry keeps only the CDR3 DNA: 45 bases, framed from base 1. The germline V and J ends show losses of 6 bases and 8 bases respectively, and no gene match explains 4 bases of the junction. The germline V gene specifies MNHNS as CDR1 and SASEGT as CDR2. To demonstrate the VDJtools post-analysis software, the study profiled TCR beta repertoires from the peripheral blood of about 13 young patients with multiple sclerosis. The multiple sclerosis patients were children and adolescents between roughly 6 and 16 years of age. This record comes from a study of post-analysis software for immune sequencing data (dated by TCRdb to about 2015). Background on the whole study: Recorded disease courses included relapsing-remitting, secondary progressive and progressive-relapsing multiple sclerosis, with some patients lacking subtype annotation. The multiple sclerosis patient repertoires were compared with about a dozen previously published healthy control repertoires from donors aged about 6 to 26 years. A subset of samples was prepared in parallel using single-end sample barcoding, then pooled and co-amplified after Illumina adapter ligation. Overall results and qualifications from the work: Direct clustering with F measure showed strong co-clustering of samples prepared in the same batch, prompting a batch-effect correction. The control group was slightly older than the multiple sclerosis patient group. Patients showed significantly higher frequencies than controls for about 5 TRBV segments, among them TRBV5-6, TRBV5-1 and TRBV20-1. Compared with controls, multiple sclerosis patients had significantly lower normalized Chao1 diversity, a finding suggesting substantial peripheral T-cell clonal expansion.

Libraries were constructed by PCR. Sequencing was carried out with an Illumina HiSeq 2500. To reduce PCR and sequencing biases, unique molecular identifiers were incorporated into the TCR beta cDNA libraries. About 500,000 cDNA molecules were obtained for every 1 to 10 million input T cells, so each molecule roughly corresponded to one T cell. The same protocol used for the earlier healthy control dataset was applied to prepare and sequence the patient libraries. Samples belonging to the same batch were prepared together, multiplexed and sequenced on a shared HiSeq lane. On the authors' methods: Raw barcoded reads were processed with MIGEC, discarding single-read molecular identifier groups before consensus assembly and CDR3 extraction. VDJtools was used for post-analysis of the clonotype tables, with diversity normalized by down-sampling every dataset to the smallest sample size. Repertoire overlap clustering matched CDR3 amino acid but not nucleotide sequences to correct batch-related cross-sample contamination. TCRdb took the public reads, trimmed them with fastp at Q25, ran MiXCR for clone calling and kept in-frame beta chains. CDR3 protein sequences are deduplicated, and each keeps its most common genes and DNA. TCRdb's processing, not the study's, gives the V and J calls here. This sample comprises around 770,000 distinct CDR3 sequences, around 45% of them detected only once. Just under 5% of the sample lies in the top ten.

Sequencing was performed on blood. Recombination connected TRBV6-1 to TRBJ2-1, and TRBD2 aligns with 16 junction nucleotides. The source of this sequence is a girl aged 10-17 years with multiple sclerosis. The CDR3 in this case is CASRWGLAGGYEQFF. In nucleotide form, the sequence is TGTGCCAGCAGGTGGGGACTAGCGGGAGGGTATGAGCAGTTCTTC.